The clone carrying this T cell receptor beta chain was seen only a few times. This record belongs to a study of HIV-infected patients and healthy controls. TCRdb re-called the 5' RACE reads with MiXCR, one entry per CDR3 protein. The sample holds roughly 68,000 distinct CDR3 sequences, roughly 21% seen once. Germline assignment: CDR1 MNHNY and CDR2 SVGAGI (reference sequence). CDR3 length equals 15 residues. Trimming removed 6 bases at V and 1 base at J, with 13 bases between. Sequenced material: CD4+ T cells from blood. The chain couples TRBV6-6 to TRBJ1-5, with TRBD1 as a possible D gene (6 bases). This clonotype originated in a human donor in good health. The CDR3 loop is CASSQGHPSNQPQHF. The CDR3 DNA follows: TGTGCCAGCAGCCAGGGACACCCAAGCAATCAGCCCCAGCATTTT.